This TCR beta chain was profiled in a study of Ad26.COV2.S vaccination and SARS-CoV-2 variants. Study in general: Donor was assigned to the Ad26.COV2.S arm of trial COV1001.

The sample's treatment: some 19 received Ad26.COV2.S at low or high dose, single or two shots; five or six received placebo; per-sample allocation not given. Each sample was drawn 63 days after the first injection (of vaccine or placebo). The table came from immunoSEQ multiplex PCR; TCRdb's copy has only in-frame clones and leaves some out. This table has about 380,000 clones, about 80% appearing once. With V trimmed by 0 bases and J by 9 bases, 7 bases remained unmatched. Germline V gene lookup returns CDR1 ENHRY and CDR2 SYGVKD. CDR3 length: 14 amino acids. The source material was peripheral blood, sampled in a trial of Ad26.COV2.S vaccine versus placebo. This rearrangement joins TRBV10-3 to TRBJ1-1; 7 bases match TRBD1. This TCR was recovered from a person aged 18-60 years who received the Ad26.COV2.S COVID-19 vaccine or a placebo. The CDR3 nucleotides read TGTGCCATCAGTGAGTCAGAAAGGGGGCGGAAAGCTTTCTTT. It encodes CAISESERGRKAFF.